The T cell receptor (beta chain) described here comes from a study of Ad26.COV2.S vaccination and SARS-CoV-2 variants. This CDR3 has 16 amino acids. The germline V gene encodes CDR1 SGHTS and CDR2 YDEGEE. Trimming at V came to 4 bases and at J to 4 bases, leaving 9 bases not matched to a gene. The treatment was: 19 received Ad26.COV2.S at low or high dose, single or two shots; roughly five received placebo; per-sample allocation not given. Sample collection was performed on day 63 after the first vaccine or placebo injection. An adult donor aged 18-55 years was enrolled in Boston. This vaccine is an Ad26 vector that expresses the Wuhan-strain SARS-CoV-2 spike. In regard to this clone: Its specificity is not known.

Only in-frame clones appear in the TCRdb table, and some are missing; sequencing was by immunoSEQ multiplex PCR. The data hold roughly 380,000 clones, with 87% observed a single time. Study-level points and caveats: People given the vaccine had a wider spike-specific TCR breadth than placebo recipients did.

This sequence joins TRBV5-8 and TRBJ2-2; the match to TRBD1 covers 8 bases. The material was peripheral blood, obtained in a trial of Ad26.COV2.S vaccine versus placebo. The sequence came from a person between 18 and 65 years old who received the Ad26.COV2.S COVID-19 vaccine or a placebo. DNA of the CDR3: TGTGCCAGCAGCGAATCCAGGGGGCGCATCACCGGGGAGCTGTTTTTT. Translation gives CASSESRGRITGELFF.